This T cell receptor (beta chain) was recorded in a study of human T cells and chemical hapten exposure. Study summary: Small discrepancies in pooled library volume mainly accounted for the varying TCR yields per sample.

V was clipped by 2 bases and J by 1 base, with 8 bases between them. The CDR3 sequence is 14 residues long. The germline V gene encodes CDR1 SEHNR and CDR2 FQNEAQ (reference sequence). Time point noted: healthy volunteer bleed at 6 weeks. It was unfractionated whole blood from which total RNA was extracted. Notes on this clonotype: Its target is not known.

Library construction involved attaching unique molecular identifiers to individual cDNA molecules, which allowed quantitative, reproducible TCR counting. In the original processing: Counting gave a median of around 96,000 TCRs per sample, with values ranging from about 20,000 to 750,000. TCRdb processed the RACE reads anew with MiXCR; each CDR3 protein has one entry. TCRdb's processing, not the authors', yielded these V and J calls. The data show more than 75,000 distinct CDR3 sequences, around 8.7% seen once. Study-level findings and limits: Counts of TCRs above 1 in 1000 frequency stayed unchanged with DPC sensitization.

The sequencing sample was made of whole blood. This chain connects TRBV7-9 to TRBJ1-1, with D hard to call. The TCR originated in a male donor in good health. Some clones in this sample may be carry-over from other donors' samples. The CDR3 spells CASSLPGSNTEAFF. The CDR3 DNA is TGTGCCAGCAGCTTACCGGGGTCGAACACTGAAGCTTTCTTT.